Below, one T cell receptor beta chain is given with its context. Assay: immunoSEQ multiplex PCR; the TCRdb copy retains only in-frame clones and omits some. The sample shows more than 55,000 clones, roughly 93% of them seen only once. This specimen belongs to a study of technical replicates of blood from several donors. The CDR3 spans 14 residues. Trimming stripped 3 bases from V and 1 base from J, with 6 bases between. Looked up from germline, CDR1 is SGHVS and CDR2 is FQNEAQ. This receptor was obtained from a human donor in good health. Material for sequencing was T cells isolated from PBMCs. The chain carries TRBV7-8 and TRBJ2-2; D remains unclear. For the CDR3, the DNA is TGTGCCAGCAGCTTTACGGTGAACACCGGGGAGCTGTTTTTT. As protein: CASSFTVNTGELFF.